A single sample gave rise to the 30 T cell receptor beta chains below, sequenced in a study of breast tumors, draining lymph nodes, adjacent tissues. Axillary draining lymph nodes of breast cancer patients supplied the node samples. MiXCR, run by TCRdb on the multiplex PCR reads, gives a single entry per CDR3 protein. In the table there are around 170,000 distinct CDR3 sequences, roughly 30% of which are singletons. Sample: axillary lymph node tissue. The origin of the receptors is a female donor with breast cancer. Some clones in this sample may be carry-over from other donors' samples.

CDR3 amino acids: CASSHFVGLGGAGELFF. The CDR3 region has the DNA TGCGCCAGCAGCCATTTTGTCGGACTAGGGGGGGCCGGGGAGCTGTTTTTT. This chain uses TRBV4-1 with TRBJ2-2; D possibly corresponds to TRBD2 (7 bases). Trimming took 3 bases from V and 6 from J, leaving 20 bases between them. This CDR3 contains 17 residues. Germline assignment: CDR1 MGHRA and CDR2 YSYEKL.

The chain joins TRBV29-1 to TRBJ2-7, with TRBD1 as a possible D gene (6 bases). Germline CDR1 reads SQVTM; CDR2 reads ANQGSEA. The CDR3 runs to 16 residues. V shed 3 bases and J shed 2 bases, with 20 bases lying between them. CDR3 protein: CSVEDSQGASTYEQYF. The CDR3 DNA reads TGCAGCGTTGAGGACAGCCAAGGGGCCTCCACCTACGAGCAGTACTTC.

This clonotype was recorded many times. The DNA of the CDR3 is TGTGCCAGCACCTCGGACAGGGGAGATCAGCCCCAGCATTTT. Amino acid sequence: CASTSDRGDQPQHF. V is TRBV12-3 or TRBV12-4 and J is TRBJ1-5; 9 bases are shared with TRBD1. The CDR3 runs to 14 residues. V lost 7 bases to trimming and J lost 5 bases; unmatched junction nucleotides: 6.

This clonotype was seen many times. A much larger clonotype is one base distant, so this may be a read error. The gene calls are TRBV7-9 and TRBJ2-5; a weak D match, TRBD2 (6 bases). The CDR3 is made up of 15 amino acids. The germline V gene encodes CDR1 SEHNR and CDR2 FQNEAQ (reference sequence). The chain's CDR3 is CASPSEGSREETQHF. The CDR3 DNA sequence: TGTGCCAGCCCCTCGGAGGGATCTCGAGAGGAGACCCAGCACTTC. Based on the CDR3 plus reference TRBV7-9 and TRBJ2-5, the full variable domain is DTGVSQNPRHKITKRGQNVTFRCDPISEHNRLYWYRQTLGQGPEFLTYFQNEAQLEKSRLLSDRFSAERPKGSFSTLEIQRTEQGDSAMYLCASPSEGSREETQHFGPGTRLLVL.

This clonotype was counted once. The chain joins TRBV20-1 to TRBJ2-1; D is ambiguous. The CDR3 covers 16 residues. Germline CDR1 reads DFQATT; CDR2 reads SNEGSKA (reference sequence). V shed 0 bases and J shed 0 bases, with 12 bases lying between them. The CDR3 coding sequence is TGCAGTGCTAGAGATATAGACTCTAGCTCCTACAATGAGCAGTTCTTC. It yields the protein CSARDIDSSSYNEQFF.

The rearrangement joins TRBV6-5 to TRBJ1-2; TRBD1 aligns across 9 bases. Unmatched junction bases numbered 3, after V lost 2 bases and J lost 8 bases. Germline V gene lookup returns CDR1 MNHEY and CDR2 SVGAGI. This CDR3 is 13 amino acids long. Here the CDR3 reads CASSYRTGEGYTF. The CDR3 DNA reads as TGTGCCAGCAGTTACAGGACAGGGGAGGGCTACACCTTC.

This clonotype was seen many times. The chain employs TRBV20-1 and TRBJ2-7; 8 bases fit TRBD1. The CDR3 is made up of 16 amino acids. Germline V lookup: CDR1 DFQATT, CDR2 SNEGSKA (reference sequence). The V and J ends lost 4 bases and 0 bases, in that order; junction bases with no gene match: 11. In nucleotides, the CDR3 is TGCAGTGCTACGGACAGGGAAGGGGTGAGCTCCTACGAGCAGTACTTC. The encoded protein is CSATDREGVSSYEQYF.

The CDR3 is CASSLLTGAKNIQYF. CDR3 bases: TGTGCCAGCAGCCTACTGACAGGGGCCAAAAACATTCAGTACTTC. This chain joins TRBV7-9 and TRBJ2-4; 7 bases agree with TRBD1. After removal of 5 bases from V and 1 base from J, the junction contained 5 bases not matched to a gene. CDR1 is SEHNR, CDR2 FQNEAQ, per germline (reference sequence). This CDR3 spans 15 amino acids.

The CDR3: CASSTDRGREKLFF. CDR3 nucleotides: TGTGCCAGCAGCACAGACAGGGGGCGTGAAAAACTGTTTTTT. V usage is TRBV7-3 and J usage is TRBJ1-4; TRBD1 matches at 10 bases. Germline values: CDR1 SGHTA, CDR2 FQGTGA. J was trimmed by 7 bases and V by 5 bases; bases with no gene match: 4. The CDR3 runs to 14 residues. Using reference TRBV7-3 and TRBJ1-4 for the parts outside the CDR3, the full variable domain is GAGVSQTPSNKVTEKGKYVELRCDPISGHTALYWYRQSLGQGPEFLIYFQGTGAADDSGLPNDRFFAVRPEGSVSTLKIQRTERGDSAVYLCASSTDRGREKLFFGSGTQLSVL.

The CDR3 is CASRPVGGSEKLFF. The CDR3 coding sequence is TGCGCCAGCAGACCCGTGGGTGGTTCTGAAAAACTGTTTTTT. The chain uses TRBV5-1 and TRBJ1-4, with D hard to call. The CDR3 spans 14 residues. V was cut by 5 bases and J by 7 bases, with 15 bases left in between. CDR1 is SGHRS and CDR2 is YFSETQ in the germline V gene.

This clonotype was counted ten times or more. The chain is built from TRBV7-2 and TRBJ2-7, with unresolved D. V lost 5 bases, J lost 2 bases, and 10 bases lay in between. Germline loops: CDR1 SGHTA, CDR2 FQGNSA. This CDR3 contains 13 residues. The CDR3 sequence is CASSPDRTYEQYF. The DNA of the CDR3 is TGTGCCAGCAGCCCTGACCGCACCTACGAGCAGTACTTC.

The table lists this clonotype with many counts. The chain combines TRBV15 with TRBJ2-1; 10 nucleotides align to TRBD2. V lost 2 bases and J lost 4; bases outside the gene matches: 5. The CDR3 runs to 16 residues. Germline V gene lookup returns CDR1 LNHNV and CDR2 YYDKDF (reference sequence). CDR3: CATSRLLSGGYNEQFF. The CDR3 DNA reads TGTGCCACCAGCAGACTTCTTAGCGGGGGGTACAATGAGCAGTTCTTC.

The chain combines TRBV6-2 or TRBV6-3 with TRBJ2-7; 8 bases are a match to TRBD2. CDR3 size: 15 residues. Looked up from germline, CDR1 is MNHEY and CDR2 is SVGEGT. Losses at the gene ends were 5 bases for V and 6 bases for J; bases not matched to a gene: 12. Here the CDR3 DNA reads TGTGCCAGCAGTCACGGGCTAGCGGGCCCCCTCGAGCAGTACTTC. Its protein is CASSHGLAGPLEQYF.

This clonotype was picked up many times. This sequence may be a read error, since a much larger clone differs from it by one base. The V gene is TRBV20-1, the J gene TRBJ2-1; 10 bases line up with TRBD2. Per the germline V gene, CDR1 is DFQATT and CDR2 is SNEGSKA (reference sequence). The CDR3 has 18 residues. V trimming: 0 bases; J trimming: 0 bases; junction bases outside the gene matches: 8. The CDR3 DNA reads as TGCAGTGCTAGAGATCGGCTAGCGGGGGCATACTCCTACAATGAGCAGTTCTTC. Translated: CSARDRLAGAYSYNEQFF.

This clonotype was detected many times. This chain connects TRBV19 to TRBJ1-4; tentatively, D is TRBD1 (5 bases). Trimming pared 8 bases from V and 5 bases from J, leaving 15 bases between. CDR3 size: 14 residues. Germline V gives CDR1 LNHDA, CDR2 SQIVND (reference sequence). The CDR3 DNA sequence: TGTGCCAGTGCCATAAAACAGGTCAATGAAAAACTGTTTTTT. Its translation: CASAIKQVNEKLFF. Full variable domain (missing parts from reference TRBV19 and TRBJ1-4): DGGITQSPKYLFRKEGQNVTLSCEQNLNHDAMYWYRQDPGQGLRLIYYSQIVNDFQKGDIAEGYSVSREKKESFPLTVTSAQKNPTAFYLCASAIKQVNEKLFFGSGTQLSVL.

Remarks on this clonotype: This may be a read error: a much more frequent sequence differs by one nucleotide. The chain couples TRBV9 to TRBJ2-7; D possibly corresponds to TRBD1 (6 bases). This CDR3 spans 15 amino acids. In germline, CDR1 is SGDLS, CDR2 YYNGEE. As DNA, the CDR3 is TGTGCCAGCAGCCCTCGGGGACACATTAATTACGAGCCGTACTTC. Its protein is CASSPRGHINYEPYF. Full variable domain (outside the CDR3, taken from reference TRBV9 and TRBJ2-7): DSGVTQTPKHLITATGQRVTLRCSPRSGDLSVYWYQQSLDQGLQFLIQYYNGEERAKGNILERFSAQQFPDLHSELNLSSLELGDSALYFCASSPRGHINYEPYFGPGTRLTVT.

The rearrangement uses TRBV11-2 and TRBJ1-2, with 10 bases that match TRBD1. The CDR3 is 15 residues long. With 1 base clipped from V and 4 bases from J, the junction kept 3 bases outside the gene matches. Per germline, CDR1 SGHAT and CDR2 FQNNGV. CDR3 nucleotides: TGTGCCAGCAGCTTAGCCGGACAGGGGGTCTATGGCTACACCTTC. Its translation is CASSLAGQGVYGYTF.

The count of this clonotype is one. V usage is TRBV29-1 and J usage is TRBJ2-7, with TRBD2 matching 14 bases. Germline V gene sequence: CDR1 SQVTM, CDR2 ANQGSEA. This CDR3 spans 15 amino acids. As DNA, the CDR3 is TGCAGTGAGCCCGGGACTAGCGGGAGCAACTACGAGCAGTACTTC. As protein: CSEPGTSGSNYEQYF.

This clonotype showed up many times. J is TRBJ2-3 and V is TRBV15; possible D gene TRBD1, 5 bases. V was pared by 4 bases and J by 3 bases, with 8 bases between. This CDR3 is built from 13 residues. CDR1 and CDR2 (germline): LNHNV, YYDKDF (reference sequence). The CDR3 DNA is TGTGCCACCAGCAAAAAGGGGACAGATACGCAGTATTTT. It encodes CATSKKGTDTQYF.

This clonotype was detected ten times or more. The chain couples TRBV19 to TRBJ1-4; D remains ambiguous. Trimming took off 5 bases at V and 0 bases at J, with 16 bases between the two ends. The CDR3 runs to 17 residues. Per the germline V gene, CDR1 is LNHDA and CDR2 is SQIVND (reference sequence). The CDR3 region has the DNA TGTGCCAGTAGTCATACCAGTAGGTGGGCAACTAATGAAAAACTGTTTTTT. The encoded protein is CASSHTSRWATNEKLFF.

Regarding this clonotype: One base away lies a much larger clone, so this may be a sequencing read error. V is TRBV5-6 and J is TRBJ2-7; 8 nucleotides line up with TRBD2. CDR1 and CDR2 from the germline V gene are SGHDT and YYEEEE. The trim removed 2 bases at V and 4 bases at J, leaving 5 bases unmatched. The CDR3 is made up of 14 amino acids. The chain's CDR3 is CASSLAGAGYEQYF. DNA for the CDR3: TGTGCCAGCAGCTTAGCGGGAGCCGGGTACGAGCAGTACTTC. The variable domain in full, completed from reference TRBV5-6 and TRBJ2-7, reads DAGVTQSPTHLIKTRGQQVTLRCSPKSGHDTVSWYQQALGQGPQFIFQYYEEEERQRGNFPDRFSGHQFPNYSSELNVNALLLGDSALYLCASSLAGAGYEQYFGPGTRLTVT.

The chain employs TRBV20-1 and TRBJ1-2, with a tentative D call TRBD1 (6 bases). The CDR3 runs 13 residues. Germline assignment: CDR1 DFQATT and CDR2 SNEGSKA (reference sequence). V was shortened by 5 bases and J by 12 bases, with 22 bases between the two germline ends. The CDR3 sequence: CSALQGSISGNTF. The CDR3 coding sequence is TGCAGTGCTCTACAGGGTTCTATATCTGGAAACACCTTC.

V is TRBV7-2 and J is TRBJ2-3, with 8 bases aligning to TRBD2. The V and J ends lost 0 bases and 2 bases, in that order; junction bases with no gene match: 7. The CDR3 is made up of 17 amino acids. Germline CDR1 reads SGHTA; CDR2 reads FQGNSA. CDR3 in amino acids: CASSLAPSGSFTDTQYF. Here the CDR3 DNA reads TGTGCCAGCAGCTTAGCGCCAAGCGGGAGCTTCACAGATACGCAGTATTTT.

V and J are TRBV7-2 and TRBJ2-1, with TRBD2 matching 11 bases. This CDR3 is built from 20 residues. Germline loops: CDR1 SGHTA, CDR2 FQGNSA. The V gene end was trimmed by 7 bases and the J gene end by 0 bases; junction bases not matched to a gene: 17. The CDR3 is CASKTLLAGAPSNSYNEQFF. The CDR3 DNA follows: TGTGCCAGCAAAACCCTACTAGCGGGGGCCCCTTCCAACTCCTACAATGAGCAGTTCTTC.

This sequence joins TRBV20-1 and TRBJ1-4, with 9 bases identical to TRBD1. The CDR3 totals 14 residues. Germline V gene sequence: CDR1 DFQATT, CDR2 SNEGSKA (reference sequence). V was clipped by 6 bases and J by 8 bases; unmatched bases: 10. This chain's CDR3 is CSAQTGTGIEKLFF. Here the CDR3 DNA reads TGCAGTGCCCAGACCGGGACAGGGATCGAAAAACTGTTTTTT.

This clonotype was counted between two and nine times. The rearrangement links TRBV6-1 to TRBJ1-4, with D hard to call. The CDR3 spans 15 residues. CDR1 and CDR2 from the germline V gene are MNHNS and SASEGT. The V and J ends lost 3 bases and 2 bases respectively, with 10 bases between them. CDR3 bases: TGTGCCAGCAGTGATATGTGGACGACTAATGAAAAACTGTTTTTT. This codes for CASSDMWTTNEKLFF.

This clonotype was seen repeatedly, ten times or more. V is TRBV19 and J is TRBJ1-5, with 7 positions matching TRBD1. The CDR3 is 15 residues long. Trimming cost V 3 bases and J 3 bases; bases outside gene matches: 5. Germline V lookup: CDR1 LNHDA, CDR2 SQIVND (reference sequence). Written as DNA, the CDR3 is TGTGCCAGTAGTATCGCACAGGGGACCAATCAGCCCCAGCATTTT. Amino acid sequence: CASSIAQGTNQPQHF.

This clonotype was seen at least ten times. The chain uses TRBV12-3 or TRBV12-4 and TRBJ1-5; TRBD1 aligns across 9 bases. The ends lost 5 bases at V and 2 bases at J; junction bases unmatched: 19. The CDR3 sequence is 20 residues long. The DNA of the CDR3 is TGTGCCAGCAGTCTCCACAGGGGGCCTTCGAACTTATATGGCAATCAGCCCCAGCATTTT. Its translation is CASSLHRGPSNLYGNQPQHF.

This clonotype was seen a few times. The genes are TRBV7-2 and TRBJ1-2; 7 bases map to TRBD1. CDR1 SGHTA and CDR2 FQGNSA come from the germline V gene. CDR3 length: 13 residues. J lost 8 bases, V lost 5 bases, and 8 bases had no gene match. The CDR3 reads CASSIQGFSGYTF. As DNA, the CDR3 is TGTGCCAGCAGCATACAGGGGTTTTCGGGCTACACCTTC.

This clonotype was detected many times. The rearrangement links TRBV7-2 to TRBJ2-1, with D perhaps TRBD1 or TRBD2 (5 bases each). The CDR3 totals 13 residues. Germline values: CDR1 SGHTA, CDR2 FQGNSA. Trimming stripped 3 bases from V and 7 bases from J, with 10 bases between. CDR3 coding DNA: TGTGCCAGCAGCTTGGGACCACAAAATGAGCAGTTCTTC. Protein: CASSLGPQNEQFF. The complete variable domain, with remaining parts taken from reference TRBV7-2 and TRBJ2-1, reads GAGVSQSPSNKVTEKGKDVELRCDPISGHTALYWYRQSLGQGLEFLIYFQGNSAPDKSGLPSDRFSAERTGGSVSTLTIQRTQQEDSAVYLCASSLGPQNEQFFGPGTRLTVL.